Below, 20 T cell receptor beta chains from the same sample are listed, as sequenced in a study of CXCR3-negative and CXCR3-positive naive CD8 T cells (dated by TCRdb to the late 2010s). Sequencing took place on a NextSeq 550. The Human TCR Profiling Kit (MiLaboratory) was used to prepare UMI-labeled 5' RACE TRB cDNA libraries. Once TCRdb had reprocessed the reads, it stored one entry per CDR3 protein sequence and supplied no DNA. The data table for this sample lists about 62,000 distinct CDR3 sequences. The top ten constitute about 4.6% of the sample. Sequenced: naive CXCR3- CD8+ T cells from blood. Taken with the paper, the label for cell subset or site translates to: CD45RO-CCR7+CD27+CD95- naive CD8+ T cells lacking CXCR3 (TNR3-). These receptors were collected from a human donor in good health. Some clones in this sample may be carry-over from other donors' samples.

The V gene is TRBV29-1, the J gene TRBJ2-4; lacking DNA, the TRBD1 call made by TCRdb goes unchecked. Germline-derived CDR1 and CDR2 are SQVTM and ANQGSEA. The CDR3 extends over 13 amino acids. The CDR3 sequence: CSVPDSLKNIQYF. The full variable domain, with the rest looked up from reference TRBV29-1 and TRBJ2-4, is SAVISQKPSRDICQRGTSLTIQCQVDSQVTMMFWYRQQPGQSLTLIATANQGSEATYESGFVIDKFPISRPNLTFSTLTVSNMSPEDSSIYLCSVPDSLKNIQYFGAGTRLSVL.

This chain connects TRBV27 to TRBJ1-1. CDR3 size: 13 residues. Germline CDR1 reads MNHEY; CDR2 reads SMNVEV (reference sequence). The CDR3 loop is CASSDTQNTEAFF.

V usage is TRBV12-3 or TRBV12-4 and J usage is TRBJ1-1. The CDR3 totals 11 residues. The CDR3: CASRTSGAAFF.

The chain recombines TRBV7-9 with TRBJ1-4; TCRdb indicates TRBD1, and absent DNA this call remains unverified. CDR3 length equals 15 residues. Germline V lookup: CDR1 SEHNR, CDR2 FQNEAQ (reference sequence). CDR3 in amino acids: CASSLISSRGNELFF.

The chain recombines TRBV5-1 with TRBJ1-5; lacking DNA, the TRBD1 call made by TCRdb goes unchecked. Germline CDR1 is SGHRS and CDR2 is YFSETQ. The CDR3 is 14 residues long. The CDR3 here is CASSLGQVDQPQHF.

The CDR3 here is CASSPPTRQGSSYGYTF. This chain joins TRBV18 and TRBJ1-2; the D gene TCRdb calls, TRBD1, cannot be checked with no DNA. This CDR3 region has 17 residues. In germline, CDR1 is KGHSH, CDR2 LQKENI.

V gene TRBV28 combines with J gene TRBJ2-7; TCRdb reports TRBD1, a call that lacks DNA to check it against. Germline CDR1 MDHEN, CDR2 SYDVKM. CDR3 length equals 14 residues. The CDR3 protein is CASSSGTNSYEQYF.

This chain links TRBV7-8 with TRBJ2-3; TCRdb picks TRBD2, but there is no DNA to check that call. CDR3 length: 15 amino acids. Germline CDR1 SGHVS, CDR2 FQNEAQ. CDR3 sequence reads: CASSPWGLDQGTQYF.

This chain joins TRBV27 and TRBJ2-7; TCRdb's D call, TRBD1, is unchecked because there is no DNA. CDR1 is MNHEY and CDR2 is SMNVEV in the germline V gene (reference sequence). The length of the CDR3 is 17 residues. The CDR3 loop reads CASSSLILTGPAGEQYF.

This rearrangement joins TRBV6-4 to TRBJ2-3; TCRdb calls TRBD1, which cannot be checked without DNA. This CDR3 is 14 amino acids long. Per germline, CDR1 MRHNA and CDR2 SNTAGT. CDR3 sequence reads: CASSGGGSPDTQYF.

The chain recombines TRBV6-2 or TRBV6-3 with TRBJ1-1. The germline V gene has CDR1 MNHEY and CDR2 SVGEGT. The CDR3 has 14 residues. The CDR3 sequence: CASSYLPTLLEAFF.

V gene TRBV29-1 combines with J gene TRBJ2-5. This CDR3 spans 12 amino acids. Germline V gene data show CDR1 as SQVTM and CDR2 as ANQGSEA. The CDR3 reads CNVDSPEGTQYF.

The chain links TRBV20-1 to TRBJ1-5. The CDR3 length is 16 residues. Germline loops: CDR1 DFQATT, CDR2 SNEGSKA (reference sequence). The CDR3 loop is CSARDLAGWSNQPQHF.

The chain couples TRBV6-6 to TRBJ2-2; TCRdb proposes TRBD1, but this gene call is untestable without DNA. This CDR3 region has 14 residues. CDR1 MNHNY and CDR2 SVGAGI come from the germline V gene (reference sequence). CDR3 sequence reads: CASSSTGEGGELFF.

The V gene is TRBV29-1, the J gene TRBJ2-7; TCRdb picks TRBD1, but there is no DNA to check that call. Germline CDR1 and CDR2: SQVTM and ANQGSEA. CDR3 length equals 12 residues. The CDR3 reads CSGRDRGYEKYF.

V is TRBV28 and J is TRBJ2-7; TCRdb proposes TRBD1, but this gene call is untestable without DNA. The CDR3 extends over 15 amino acids. Germline V gene lookup returns CDR1 MDHEN and CDR2 SYDVKM. CDR3 protein: CASSLETGGGDEQYF.

V and J are TRBV6-1 and TRBJ2-5; TCRdb lists TRBD1, though no DNA is available to test this call. The CDR3 has 15 amino acids. Germline V lookup: CDR1 MNHNS, CDR2 SASEGT. CDR3 sequence reads: CASSEGTGVFETQYF.

The chain uses TRBV4-1 and TRBJ1-2; TCRdb indicates TRBD1, and absent DNA this call remains unverified. The germline gives CDR1 MGHRA, CDR2 YSYEKL. This CDR3 has 15 residues. The CDR3 sequence: CASSQNRETGYGYTF.

V and J are TRBV14 and TRBJ1-1; as DNA is missing, the TRBD1 call by TCRdb cannot be tested. This CDR3 has 12 residues. Per germline, CDR1 SGHDN and CDR2 FVKESK. CDR3 region: CASSPPGTEAFF.

The CDR3 is CASSLVTSGTDTQYF. The chain uses TRBV7-8 and TRBJ2-3; TCRdb proposes TRBD2, but this gene call is untestable without DNA. The CDR3 loop spans 15 amino acids. Germline V CDR1 and CDR2: SGHVS, FQNEAQ.